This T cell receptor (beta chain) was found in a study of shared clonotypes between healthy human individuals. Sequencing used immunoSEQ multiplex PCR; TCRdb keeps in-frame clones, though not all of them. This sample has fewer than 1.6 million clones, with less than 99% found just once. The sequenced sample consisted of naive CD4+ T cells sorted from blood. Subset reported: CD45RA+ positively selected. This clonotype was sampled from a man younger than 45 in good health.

This chain's CDR3 is CASSPTNSLDNQPQHF. The CDR3 DNA is TGTGCCAGCTCACCAACGAATTCGCTCGACAATCAGCCCCAGCATTTT. The chain recombines TRBV18 with TRBJ1-5, with D hard to call. Germline assignment: CDR1 KGHSH and CDR2 LQKENI. V dropped 2 bases and J dropped 3 bases, with 14 bases sitting between them. This CDR3 has 16 amino acids. The full variable domain, its missing parts supplied by reference TRBV18 and TRBJ1-5, is NAGVMQNPRHLVRRRGQEARLRCSPMKGHSHVYWYRQLPEEGLKFMVYLQKENIIDESGMPKERFSAEFPKEGPSILRIQQVVRGDSAAYFCASSPTNSLDNQPQHFGDGTRLSIL.